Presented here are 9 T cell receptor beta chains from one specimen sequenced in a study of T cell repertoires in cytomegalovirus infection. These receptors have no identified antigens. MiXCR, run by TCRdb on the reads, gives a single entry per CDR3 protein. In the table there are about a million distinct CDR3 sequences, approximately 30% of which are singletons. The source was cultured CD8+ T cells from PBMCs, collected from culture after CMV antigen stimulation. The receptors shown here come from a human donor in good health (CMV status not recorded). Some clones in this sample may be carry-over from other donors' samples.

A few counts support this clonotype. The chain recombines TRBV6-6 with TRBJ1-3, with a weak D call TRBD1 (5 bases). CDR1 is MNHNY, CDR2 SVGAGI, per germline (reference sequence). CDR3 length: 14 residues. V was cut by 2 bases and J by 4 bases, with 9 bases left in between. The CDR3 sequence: CASSYRDGGNTIYF. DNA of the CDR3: TGTGCCAGCAGTTACCGGGACGGAGGAAACACCATATATTTT.

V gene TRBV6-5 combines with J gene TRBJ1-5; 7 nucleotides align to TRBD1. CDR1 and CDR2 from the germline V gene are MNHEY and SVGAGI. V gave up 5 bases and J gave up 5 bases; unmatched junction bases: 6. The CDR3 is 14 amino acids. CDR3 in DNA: TGTGCCAGCAGTACGGGACAGCTCGATCAGCCCCAGCATTTT. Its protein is CASSTGQLDQPQHF.

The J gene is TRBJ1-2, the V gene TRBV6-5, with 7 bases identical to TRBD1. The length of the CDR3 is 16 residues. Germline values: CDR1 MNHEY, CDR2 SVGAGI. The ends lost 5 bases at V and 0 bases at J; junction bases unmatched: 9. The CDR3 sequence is CASSRKQGTSNYGYTF. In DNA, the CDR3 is TGTGCCAGCAGTCGGAAACAGGGGACCTCTAACTATGGCTACACCTTC.

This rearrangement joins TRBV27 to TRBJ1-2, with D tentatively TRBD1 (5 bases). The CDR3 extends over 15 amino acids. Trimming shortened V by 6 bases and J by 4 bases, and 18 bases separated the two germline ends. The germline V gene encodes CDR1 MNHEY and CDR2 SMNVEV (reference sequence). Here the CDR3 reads CASSSGFRGPYGYTF. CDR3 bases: TGTGCCAGCAGCTCCGGGTTTAGGGGCCCCTATGGCTACACCTTC.

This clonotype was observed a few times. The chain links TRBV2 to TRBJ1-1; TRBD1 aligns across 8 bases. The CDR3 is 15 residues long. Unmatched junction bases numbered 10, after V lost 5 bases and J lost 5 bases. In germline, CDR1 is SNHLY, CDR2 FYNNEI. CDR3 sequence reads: CASSLDGQGLTEAFF. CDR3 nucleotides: TGTGCCAGCAGTCTCGACGGACAGGGTCTTACTGAAGCTTTCTTT.

The CDR3 is CATSGGPYTDTQYF. DNA for the CDR3: TGTGCCACCAGTGGGGGGCCCTACACAGATACGCAGTATTTT. The rearrangement joins TRBV24-1 to TRBJ2-3; tentative D call: TRBD1 (6 bases). Trimming removed 5 bases from V and 2 bases from J, with 10 bases in between. CDR3 length equals 14 residues. Germline V gene sequence: CDR1 KGHDR, CDR2 SFDVKD.

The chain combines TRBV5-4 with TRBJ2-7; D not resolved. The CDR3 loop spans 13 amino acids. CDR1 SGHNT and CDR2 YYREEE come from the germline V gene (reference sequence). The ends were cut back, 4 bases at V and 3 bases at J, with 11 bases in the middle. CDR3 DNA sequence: TGTGCCAGCAGCATGACGCCCAACTACGAGCAGTACGTC. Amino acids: CASSMTPNYEQYV.

CDR3 sequence: CASSVEEWTGGPGELFF. CDR3 in DNA: TGTGCCAGCAGCGTAGAGGAATGGACAGGGGGTCCCGGGGAGCTGTTTTTT. V is TRBV9 and J is TRBJ2-2, with 10 bases identical to TRBD1. The CDR3 has 17 residues. Germline V gene sequence: CDR1 SGDLS, CDR2 YYNGEE. V lost 0 bases and J lost 6; bases outside the gene matches: 8.

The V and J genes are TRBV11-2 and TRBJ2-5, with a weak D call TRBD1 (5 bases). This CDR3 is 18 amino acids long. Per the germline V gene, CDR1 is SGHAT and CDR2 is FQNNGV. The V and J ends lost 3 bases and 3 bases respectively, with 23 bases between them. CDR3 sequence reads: CASSFTLAWYRKEETQYF. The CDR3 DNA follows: TGTGCCAGCAGCTTTACGTTGGCCTGGTACAGGAAAGAAGAGACCCAGTACTTC. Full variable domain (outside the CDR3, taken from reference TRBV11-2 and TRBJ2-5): EAGVAQSPRYKIIEKRQSVAFWCNPISGHATLYWYQQILGQGPKLLIQFQNNGVVDDSQLPKDRFSAERLKGVDSTLKIQPAKLEDSAVYLCASSFTLAWYRKEETQYFGPGTRLLVL.